These 5 T cell receptor beta chains share one sample of origin, sequenced in a study of OX40 agonist ivuxolimab in advanced cancers. The repertoire was sequenced with immunoSEQ multiplex PCR; TCRdb's copy has only in-frame clones and lacks some. The sample yields fewer than 15,000 clones, roughly 80% seen once. The input for sequencing was CD4+ or CD8+ T cells sorted from blood, taken in a trial of the OX40 agonist ivuxolimab. The receptors stem from an adult with an advanced solid tumor such as melanoma, head and neck, liver or kidney cancer.

V and J are TRBV5-1 and TRBJ1-5, with TRBD1 identical over 9 bases. V lost 0 bases and J lost 1; bases outside the gene matches: 8. The germline gives CDR1 SGHRS, CDR2 YFSETQ. The CDR3 consists of 18 residues. The CDR3 region has the DNA TGCGCCAGCAGCTTGGCATCGGGACAGGGAGGAAGCAATCAGCCCCAGCATTTT. Its protein product is CASSLASGQGGSNQPQHF. Supplemented by reference TRBV5-1 and TRBJ1-5, the full variable domain reads KAGVTQTPRYLIKTRGQQVTLSCSPISGHRSVSWYQQTPGQGLQFLFEYFSETQRNKGNFPGRFSGRQFSNSRSEMNVSTLELGDSALYLCASSLASGQGGSNQPQHFGDGTRLSIL.

V is TRBV13 and J is TRBJ1-1, with a tentative D call TRBD1 (6 bases). The germline V and J ends were trimmed by 0 bases and 7 bases, with 12 bases remaining between them. Germline loops: CDR1 PRHDT, CDR2 FYEKMQ (reference sequence). The CDR3 length is 14 residues. Here the CDR3 reads CASSLGDGQYEAFF. The CDR3, as DNA: TGTGCCAGCAGCTTAGGCGACGGACAGTATGAAGCTTTCTTT.

The chain recombines TRBV5-4 with TRBJ2-1, with 12 bases fitting TRBD2. CDR3 length equals 18 residues. Trimming cost V 0 bases and J 2 bases; bases outside gene matches: 6. Germline CDR1 is SGHNT and CDR2 is YYREEE (reference sequence). The CDR3 bases are TGTGCCAGCAGCTTGGCGCTAGCGGGAGGGGGGACCTACAATGAGCAGTTCTTC. Its translation is CASSLALAGGGTYNEQFF.

This rearrangement joins TRBV7-8 to TRBJ2-3, with TRBD2 identical over 7 bases. J lost 6 bases, V lost 8 bases, and 8 bases had no gene match. The CDR3 consists of 13 residues. Germline lookup yields CDR1 SGHVS and CDR2 FQNEAQ. The CDR3 reads CASWGGEKDTQYF. Written as DNA, the CDR3 is TGTGCCAGCTGGGGGGGGGAAAAGGATACGCAGTATTTT.

This chain uses TRBV28 with TRBJ2-7; D is ambiguous. With 6 bases removed from V and 4 bases from J, the gap between germline ends came to 10 bases. Germline CDR1 is MDHEN and CDR2 is SYDVKM. CDR3 size: 12 residues. Here the CDR3 DNA reads TGTGCCAGCAGCTACGGTGATTACGAGCAGTACTTC. This gives the protein CASSYGDYEQYF.